This T cell receptor (beta chain) was identified during a study of blood T cells in healthy people across ages. Points from the study as a whole: Diversity figures based on one million T cells were deemed too low. Donor CMV status was unknown, possibly confounding expanded clonotype changes.

Trimming stripped 7 bases from V and 0 bases from J, with 13 bases between. The CDR3 consists of 14 residues. Germline CDR1 and CDR2: SGHRS and YFSETQ. Combining a sample-barcoded 5' primer with a J-beta primer mix, a second PCR ran for about 7 to 12 cycles. Every cDNA molecule bore a tag from a template-switch adaptor containing 12 random nucleotides. A single record per CDR3 protein comes from TCRdb applying MiXCR to the 5' RACE reads. This table holds around 1.5 million distinct CDR3 sequences, almost 60% found once. On this clonotype itself: Antigen unknown.

Sequencing was carried out using blood. The receptor was derived from a man younger than 30 in good health. The chain combines TRBV5-1 with TRBJ1-2, with TRBD1 as a possible D gene (6 bases). CDR3 residues: CASSRQDPNYGYTF. The CDR3 nucleotides read TGCGCCAGCTCCAGACAGGACCCTAACTATGGCTACACCTTC.